This TCR beta chain was observed in a study of blood T cell repertoires in COVID-19 (dated by TCRdb to about 2020). About the study as a whole: Samples covering the acute and convalescent phases of COVID-19 were provided by collaborators in the United States, Italy and Spain. Where available, HLA class I and class II types were obtained from metadata supplied by the sample provider rather than from assay-based typing. The material from the prospective study consisted of cDNA or gDNA derived from T cells, B-cell-depleted T cells, or PBMCs. Subjects who had been exposed to COVID-19, were actively infected with it, or had recovered from it provided the deeply sampled blood TCRbeta repertoires that made up the dataset. The samples were drawn from two sources: the first 160 participants of the ongoing ImmuneRACE study, and 1,000 to 1,500 subjects contributed by 6 global collaborators. A de-identified subject ID, COVID-19 status, age in years and sex were almost always included in the sample metadata. The repertoires were made available in a free public database intended to serve as a resource for research on the immune response to SARS-CoV-2. General conclusions and limits of the study: The quantity of clinical and demographic metadata differed by source and by participant and was supplied without curation.

Looking up the germline V gene (reference sequence) yields CDR1 GTSNPN and CDR2 SVGIG. Including cysteine and phenylalanine, the CDR3 has 16 amino acids. Only the CDR3 portion is preserved as DNA: 48 bases, with reading frame beginning at the first base. V trim: 0 bases; J trim: 2 bases; unmatched bases: 4. Enrolling through a virtual design, the prospective study's participants ranged in age from about 18 to 100 years and lived across approximately 25 United States geographic areas. Cohort assignment in the prospective study relied on participant-reported clinical history from a screening survey and a study questionnaire. Mobile phlebotomists in the prospective study collected whole blood, serum and a nasopharyngeal or oropharyngeal swab from every participant. Over a roughly 2-month period, participants in the prospective study had the option of providing additional blood draws and questionnaires. Before DNA extraction, prospective study blood samples were shipped either frozen or at room temperature.

TCRbeta CDR3 regions were amplified from genomic DNA by means of the immunoSEQ Assay, a bias-controlled multiplex PCR. As for the authors' bioinformatics: Within the assay, amplification of reference gene primers was used to estimate how many nucleated cells each sample contained. Sequence reads were collapsed and filtered to measure the absolute abundance of every unique TCRbeta CDR3 rearrangement. For each sample, productive Simpson clonality was calculated by taking the square root of Simpson's diversity index across productive rearrangements. The clones in this table, taken by TCRdb from immuneACCESS, are in-frame only. Not every clone is retained; where verified, under half of the shortfall comes from an unresolved V gene, and the cause of the rest is unknown. The DNA gave D and trimming, while V, J and clone size come from that table. For this sample there are about 200,000 clones; more than 70% appear just once. Roughly 5.9% of the sample rests with the top ten.

Details on this clone: Its antigen is unknown. No base quality values were provided; no much bigger clone lies one nucleotide off.

The sequence was collected from a man aged 35 to 55 with acute COVID-19. Sequenced input: PBMCs or T cells enriched from blood (not recorded which). The sequence is built from TRBV30 and TRBJ2-1; TRBD2 aligns with 10 central bases. This receptor carries the CDR3 CAWSVGAGGPYNEQFF. The bases are TGTGCCTGGAGTGTAGGAGCGGGAGGGCCCTACAATGAGCAGTTCTTC. The full variable domain, with segments outside the CDR3 supplied by the reference TRBV30 and TRBJ2-1 proteins, appears as SQTIHQWPATLVQPVGSPLSLECTVEGTSNPNLYWYRQAAGRGLQLLFYSVGIGQISSEVPQNLSASRPQDRQFILSSKKLLLSDSGFYLCAWSVGAGGPYNEQFFGPGTRLTVL.